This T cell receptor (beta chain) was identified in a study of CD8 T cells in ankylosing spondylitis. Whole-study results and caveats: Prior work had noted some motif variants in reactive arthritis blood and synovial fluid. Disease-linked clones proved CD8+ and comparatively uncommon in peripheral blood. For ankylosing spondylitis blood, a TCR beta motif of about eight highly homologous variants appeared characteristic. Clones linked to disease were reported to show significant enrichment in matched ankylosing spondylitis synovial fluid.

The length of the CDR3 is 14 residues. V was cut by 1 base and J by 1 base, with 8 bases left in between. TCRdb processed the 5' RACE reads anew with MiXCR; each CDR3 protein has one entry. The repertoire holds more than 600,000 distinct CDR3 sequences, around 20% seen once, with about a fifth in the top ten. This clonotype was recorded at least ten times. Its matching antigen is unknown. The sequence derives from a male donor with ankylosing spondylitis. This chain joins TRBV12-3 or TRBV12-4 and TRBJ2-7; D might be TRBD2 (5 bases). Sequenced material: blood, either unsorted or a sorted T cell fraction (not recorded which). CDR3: CASSLVGASYEQYF. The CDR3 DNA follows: TGTGCCAGCAGTTTAGTGGGAGCGTCCTACGAGCAGTACTTC.